This is a list of T cell receptor beta chains from one sample in a study of molecular identifiers for immune sequencing clone quantification. TCRdb re-analysed the PCR reads in MiXCR, keeping a single row per CDR3 protein. Among a few hundred thousand distinct CDR3 sequences listed, approximately 25% were seen once. The sample was naive CD8+ T cells from blood, with Jurkat cell RNA spiked in. All receptors come from a human donor in good health. Some libraries in this study had Jurkat cell RNA spiked in. CDR3s include the opening cysteine and the closing phenylalanine or tryptophan. D genes are given only for firm matches. Rows give clone size only sometimes, using once, few, many, or a class for an expanded clone.

-	TRBV6-2/TRBV6-3	-	TRBJ2-1	CASSQKTGLYYNEQFF	TGTGCCAGCAGTCAAAAGACGGGACTCTACTACAATGAGCAGTTCTTC
-	TRBV7-9	-	TRBJ1-1	CASSWGLNNTEAFF	TGTGCCAGCAGCTGGGGACTTAACAACACTGAAGCTTTCTTT
-	TRBV24-1	TRBD1	TRBJ2-2	CATSDNGQGATGELFF	TGTGCCACCAGTGATAACGGACAGGGGGCAACCGGGGAGCTGTTTTTT
-	TRBV20-1	TRBD2	TRBJ2-7	CSTRGDVSPGGYEQYF	TGCAGTACTAGAGGGGACGTGTCCCCGGGAGGGTACGAGCAGTACTTC
-	TRBV12-3/TRBV12-4	-	TRBJ2-7	CASSLQALSSYEQYF	TGTGCCAGCAGTTTACAGGCTTTAAGCTCCTACGAGCAGTACTTC
-	TRBV4-1	-	TRBJ2-3	CASSQYTDTLYF	TGCGCCAGCAGCCAGTACACAGATACGCTGTATTTT
many	TRBV19	TRBD2	TRBJ2-2	CASSPASGGATGELFF	TGTGCCAGTAGCCCCGCTAGCGGGGGGGCGACCGGGGAGCTGTTTTTT
-	TRBV7-9	-	TRBJ1-1	CASTPVVNTEAFF	TGTGCCAGCACCCCGGTGGTCAACACTGAAGCTTTCTTT
many	TRBV3-1	-	TRBJ2-7	CASSPWGYEQYF	TGTGCCAGCAGCCCGTGGGGCTACGAGCAGTACTTC
-	TRBV19	-	TRBJ1-2	CASSTGTYYGYTF	TGTGCCAGTAGTACTGGGACTTACTATGGCTACACCTTC
-	TRBV12-3/TRBV12-4	TRBD1	TRBJ1-1	CASSSKGQGNTEAFF	TGTGCCAGCAGCTCCAAGGGACAGGGCAACACTGAAGCTTTCTTT
-	TRBV30	-	TRBJ1-1	CASTGQENAEAFF	TGTGCCTCCACCGGGCAGGAGAATGCTGAAGCTTTCTTT
-	TRBV20-1	-	TRBJ2-7	CSAIIAADPSYEQYF	TGCAGTGCCATCATCGCCGCGGACCCCTCCTACGAGCAGTACTTC
few	TRBV11-2	TRBD1	TRBJ1-1	CASSTTGGKAFF	TGTGCCAGCAGCACCACAGGGGGAAAGGCTTTCTTT
-	TRBV7-6	-	TRBJ2-1	CASSSVDEQFF	TGTGCCAGCAGCTCGGTAGATGAGCAGTTCTTC
many	TRBV29-1	TRBD2	TRBJ2-7	CSVESGLAEGYEQYF	TGCAGCGTGGAATCGGGACTAGCGGAGGGGTACGAGCAGTACTTC
few	TRBV4-3	-	TRBJ2-3	CASSQARAEYDTQYF	TGCGCCAGCAGCCAAGCGAGGGCGGAGTACGATACGCAGTATTTT
-	TRBV6-2/TRBV6-3	-	TRBJ1-1	CASSYVMNSEAFF	TGTGCCAGCAGTTACGTGATGAACTCTGAGGCTTTCTTT
-	TRBV29-1	TRBD1	TRBJ1-1	CSVLQGAGTEAFF	TGCAGCGTTCTTCAGGGGGCGGGTACTGAAGCTTTCTTT
few	TRBV9	-	TRBJ2-5	CASSVATRDKETQYF	TGTGCCAGCAGCGTAGCTACCAGAGACAAAGAGACCCAGTACTTC
few	TRBV5-1	TRBD2	TRBJ2-1	CASRVWRGEAYNEQLF	TGCGCCAGCAGGGTGTGGCGGGGGGAAGCCTACAATGAGCAGCTCTTC
-	TRBV6-1	-	TRBJ1-1	CASSENSDEAFF	TGTGCCAGCAGTGAAAACAGTGACGAAGCTTTCTTT
-	TRBV10-3	-	TRBJ2-2	CAITGSGVTGELFF	TGTGCCATCACCGGGTCGGGGGTCACCGGGGAGCTGTTTTTT
few	TRBV29-1	-	TRBJ2-7	CSASYGYTYEQYF	TGCAGCGCCAGCTACGGCTACACCTACGAGCAGTACTTC
-	TRBV3-1	-	TRBJ1-1	CASLGLNTEASF	TGTGCCAGCTTGGGACTGAACACCGAAGCTTCCTTT
many	TRBV7-9	TRBD1	TRBJ2-5	CASSSAEDRGQETQYF	TGTGCCAGCAGCTCCGCAGAGGACAGGGGGCAAGAGACCCAGTACTTC
many	TRBV5-6	-	TRBJ2-3	CASSLAEGLALRGSDTQYF	TGTGCCAGCAGCTTGGCCGAAGGGTTGGCCCTCCGAGGGTCAGATACGCAGTATTTT
once	TRBV6-2/TRBV6-3	-	TRBJ2-7	CARSYSLTSGAYEQYF	TGTGCCCGCAGTTACTCTTTAACCAGCGGTGCCTACGAGCAGTACTTC
few	TRBV4-3	-	TRBJ1-3	CASSQDDEGTGNTIYF	TGCGCCAGCAGCCAAGATGACGAGGGAACGGGAAACACCATATATTTT
many	TRBV12-3/TRBV12-4	TRBD2	TRBJ2-5	CASSFSGGHQETQYF	TGTGCCAGCAGTTTTAGCGGGGGCCACCAAGAGACCCAGTACTTC
many	TRBV7-9	TRBD1	TRBJ2-7	CASSLAGTGTGRYEQYF	TGTGCCAGCAGCTTAGCCGGGACGGGGACAGGGAGGTACGAGCAGTACTTC